A selection of T cell receptor beta chains follows, all from one sample in a study of blood T cell repertoires in COVID-19. Method: immunoSEQ multiplex PCR; TCRdb's copy keeps in-frame clones and lacks some. The sample yields approximately 280,000 clones, roughly 85% seen once. The specimen sequenced was peripheral blood. The receptors were sampled from a man aged 45-65 years with active or convalescent COVID-19. Both conserved end residues are part of each CDR3. The order of the fields is J gene, V gene, CDR3 protein.

>TRBJ2-3|TRBV30
CAWSVRLASTDTQYF
>TRBJ2-7|TRBV7-9
CASSPGTSVSYEQYF
>TRBJ2-2|TRBV5-6
CASSLVQASNTGELFF
>TRBJ2-7|TRBV18
CASSPGSYYEQYF
>TRBJ2-6|TRBV19
CASSWGGGPGANVLTF
>TRBJ2-7|TRBV2
CASSTQGSEQYF
>TRBJ2-7|TRBV7-6
CASSLLVAGGPREQYF
>TRBJ1-1|TRBV3-1/TRBV3-2
CASSFAGGRGTEAFF
>TRBJ1-1|TRBV3-1/TRBV3-2
CASSQEPGYTEAFF
>TRBJ2-2|TRBV9
CASSVGGYTGELFF
>TRBJ2-7|TRBV14
CASSQLVLAGRESEQYF
>TRBJ2-7|TRBV27
CASSPSGRLYEQYF
>TRBJ1-2|TRBV19
CASSMGEADYGYTF
>TRBJ2-7|TRBV3-1/TRBV3-2
CASSLRGQRRYEQYF
>TRBJ2-3|TRBV3-1/TRBV3-2
CASSQRTGRTDTQYF
>TRBJ2-3|TRBV4-1
CASSRSSRGMTDTQYF
>TRBJ1-5|TRBV30
CAWSVRGAGNNQPQHF
>TRBJ2-1|TRBV28
CASGLAGDEQFF
>TRBJ2-1|TRBV5-4
CASRLDRGTHNEQFF
>TRBJ2-1|TRBV9
CASSVGAGASYNEQFF
>TRBJ1-3|TRBV6-5
CASSYSGPGSGNTIYF
>TRBJ2-1|TRBV30
CAWEVGVAQFF
>TRBJ2-1|TRBV7-8
CASSLTVGTSGSKGMGEQFF
>TRBJ2-3|TRBV7-2
CASSLNFERMQYF
>TRBJ1-2|TRBV2
CASSEAPGGYGYTF
>TRBJ1-4|TRBV25-1
CASSEYNSRGQNEKLFF
>TRBJ2-1|TRBV2
CASSGTEGFF
>TRBJ1-1|TRBV7-3
CASSLQGQNTEAFF
>TRBJ2-1|TRBV7-2
CASSLVASGNNEQFF
>TRBJ2-7|TRBV7-7
CASSLAPGAYEQYF
>TRBJ2-2|TRBV6-5
CASSKTGGSDGELFF
>TRBJ2-3|TRBV21-1
CASSKMLATDTQYF
>TRBJ2-3|TRBV5-1
CASSGGSSTLTDTQYF
>TRBJ2-3|TRBV5-4
CASTLGLAESTDTQYF
>TRBJ2-6|TRBV4-1
CASSQDRSVWANVLTF
>TRBJ1-3|TRBV21-1
CASSKTQVPPSSGNTIYF
>TRBJ1-6|TRBV6-1
CASSEQGAPRNSPLHF
>TRBJ2-3|TRBV9
CASSVDVMAGALSDTQYF
>TRBJ1-5|TRBV18
CASSPGGSQPQHF
>TRBJ2-3|TRBV6-1
CASSEALLVVTDTQYF
>TRBJ1-4|TRBV23-1
CASSQSLASNEKLFF
>TRBJ1-2|TRBV18
CASSPGRDSLFYGYTF